The source of this T cell receptor beta chain is a study of blood T cell repertoires in COVID-19 (dated by TCRdb to the early 2020s). Turning to the overall study: Samples from collaborators originated in the United States, Italy and Spain and spanned both the acute and convalescent phases of COVID-19. The prospective study material was composed of cDNA or gDNA derived from T cells, B-cell-depleted T cells, or PBMCs. Deeply sampled blood TCRbeta repertoires from subjects exposed to, actively infected with, or recovered from COVID-19 were included in the dataset. A freely available public database, intended as a resource for researchers studying the immune response to SARS-CoV-2, is where the repertoires were released. Samples were obtained from the ongoing ImmuneRACE study (first 160 participants) and from some 1,300 subjects provided by 6 global collaborators. Nearly every sample came with metadata listing a de-identified subject ID, COVID-19 status, age in years and sex. HLA class I and class II types, where available, came from metadata supplied by the sample provider rather than from assay-based typing. Study-level results and caveats: The amount of clinical and demographic metadata varied by source and participant and was provided uncurated.

A second Seattle source provided samples from volunteer blood donors who had recovered from COVID-19. Each collaborating institution followed its own protocols to collect whole blood in K2EDTA tubes. For TCRbeta analysis, collaborators shipped samples in one of three forms: frozen whole blood, isolated PBMCs, or DNA extracted from either of those sample types. From cysteine to phenylalanine, the CDR3 is 16 amino acids long. The entry retains the CDR3 DNA only, 48 bases that are in frame from base 1. The junction carries 14 bases between V and J, which are trimmed by 3 bases and 0 bases respectively. Looking up the germline V gene yields CDR1 SNHLY and CDR2 FYNNEI. The immunoSEQ Assay, a bias-controlled multiplex PCR, was used to amplify TCRbeta CDR3 regions from genomic DNA. As for the authors' bioinformatics: The number of nucleated cells in each sample was estimated by amplification of reference gene primers within the assay. To quantify the absolute abundance of each unique TCRbeta CDR3 rearrangement, sequence reads were collapsed and filtered. For each sample, productive Simpson clonality was calculated as the square root of Simpson's diversity index across productive rearrangements. TCRdb holds this immuneACCESS table with in-frame rearrangements only. Some clones are missing; in checked studies, unresolved V genes explain under half, and the rest has no known cause. That table is the source of V, J and clone size, and D and trimming were worked out from the DNA. The table for this sample lists about 230,000 clones; roughly 85% of them were counted only once. Of the sample, more than 10% falls within the top ten clones.

In regard to this clone: This clone's antigen is unknown. No quality values exist for individual bases; no much larger clone is one base distant.

The V and J genes are TRBV2 and TRBJ1-2; no D segment can be confidently identified. The TCR originated in a woman aged 18 to 35 who had recovered from COVID-19. Sequenced material: peripheral blood. The CDR3 region has the sequence CASSDDLTEANYGYTF. The DNA is as follows: TGTGCCAGCAGTGACGACTTGACCGAGGCTAACTATGGCTACACCTTC.